Each of the 14 T cell receptor beta chains below was sequenced from the same sample in a study of regulatory T cells in long-lasting Graves disease. Time point indicated: newly diagnosed GD, antithyroid drugs for less than 3 months. From PBMCs, RNA was extracted and then used to make the TCR library. For TCR beta, libraries came from iRepertoire HTBI primers and Arm-PCR of CDR3 regions. Each CDR3 protein is one row after TCRdb ran MiXCR on the multiplex PCR reads. The sample contains a few hundred thousand distinct CDR3 sequences, around 19% of which appear only once. The sequencing used peripheral blood mononuclear cells (PBMCs), collected at new diagnosis, from a patient treated with antithyroid drugs. These receptors were collected from a female donor with Graves disease.

Turning to this clonotype: A much larger clone differs from this one at a single base, so this may be a read error. The DNA of the CDR3 is TGTGCCTGGATGGAAAGGGGTTACCAAGAGACCCAGTACTTC. Protein sequence: CAWMERGYQETQYF. The chain links TRBV30 to TRBJ2-5; a possible D gene is TRBD1 (5 bases). Germline V lookup: CDR1 GTSNPN, CDR2 SVGIG (reference sequence). V gave up 4 bases and J gave up 0 bases, with 12 bases separating them. The CDR3 runs 14 residues.

This clonotype was seen many times. The J gene is TRBJ1-2, the V gene TRBV27; 12 nucleotides match TRBD1. Germline V gene data show CDR1 as MNHEY and CDR2 as SMNVEV (reference sequence). The CDR3 is 16 amino acids. The V gene end was trimmed by 4 bases and the J gene end by 7 bases; junction bases not matched to a gene: 10. The CDR3 reads CASSSSGTGGAGGYTF. CDR3 nucleotides: TGTGCCAGCAGTTCCTCCGGGACAGGGGGCGCGGGTGGCTACACCTTC.

This clonotype came up many times. The rearrangement joins TRBV3-1 to TRBJ2-7; 9 bases map to TRBD2. There are 14 residues in the CDR3. V lost 4 bases to trimming and J lost 4 bases; unmatched junction nucleotides: 5. CDR1 and CDR2 (germline): LGHDT, YNNKEL (reference sequence). Written as DNA, the CDR3 is TGTGCCAGCAGCCTAGCGGGAGTGGGGTACGAGCAGTACTTC. It yields the protein CASSLAGVGYEQYF.

The chain recombines TRBV20-1 with TRBJ2-7, with 8 positions matching TRBD2. Germline V gene data show CDR1 as DFQATT and CDR2 as SNEGSKA (reference sequence). The length of the CDR3 is 15 residues. J lost 3 bases, V lost 5 bases, and 12 bases had no gene match. This chain's CDR3 is CSAVPPGTRNYEQYF. The CDR3 nucleotides are TGCAGTGCTGTTCCCCCCGGGACTAGAAACTACGAGCAGTACTTC.

This clonotype was observed many times. V and J are TRBV24-1 and TRBJ2-6, with D possibly being TRBD2 (6 bases). The V end was cut by 3 bases, the J end by 2 bases, with 7 bases between. CDR1 and CDR2 from the germline V gene are KGHDR and SFDVKD. The CDR3 contains 15 residues. The CDR3 DNA reads TGTGCCACCAGTGATGGAGGGGCTGGGGCCAACGTCCTGACTTTC. This encodes CATSDGGAGANVLTF.

As for this clonotype: With only one base between it and a far larger clone, this is likely a read error. The conserved closing phenylalanine or tryptophan is absent in this CDR3, likely reflecting a read error. V usage is TRBV9 and J usage is TRBJ1-1; D is undetermined. Trimming left V 4 bases short and J 1 base short, with 20 bases between. Looked up from germline, CDR1 is SGDLS and CDR2 is YYNGEE. The CDR3 spans 17 residues. CDR3 protein: CASSLGWAVYGNTEAFS. CDR3 nucleotides: TGTGCCAGCAGCTTGGGGTGGGCAGTTTATGGGAACACTGAAGCTTTCTCT.

This clonotype was counted ten times or more. The V call is TRBV6-5, the J call TRBJ1-5, with TRBD1 as a possible D gene (6 bases). Germline V gene sequence: CDR1 MNHEY, CDR2 SVGAGI. CDR3 length: 16 amino acids. V gave up 4 bases and J gave up 5 bases, with 18 bases separating them. CDR3 region: CASSLKSGTPYQPQHF. The CDR3 region has the DNA TGTGCCAGCAGTTTAAAATCTGGGACACCTTATCAGCCCCAGCATTTT.

This chain links TRBV2 with TRBJ2-3; TRBD1 matches at 7 bases. This CDR3 spans 15 amino acids. Germline V gives CDR1 SNHLY, CDR2 FYNNEI. The V segment lost 6 bases and the J segment 6 bases; nucleotides outside the gene matches: 12. In DNA, the CDR3 is TGTGCCAGCAGCCCCGCACACGACAGGGCCGATACGCAGTATTTT. Its translation: CASSPAHDRADTQYF.

This clonotype was seen at least ten times. The genes are TRBV11-2 and TRBJ2-7; 9 nucleotides match TRBD2. The CDR3 contains 15 residues. V lost 1 base, J lost 0 bases, and 1 base stayed unmatched. The germline gives CDR1 SGHAT, CDR2 FQNNGV. The DNA of the CDR3 is TGTGCCAGCAGCTTAGGACTAGCGGTCTCCTACGAGCAGTACTTC. The encoded protein is CASSLGLAVSYEQYF.

This clonotype was found many times. As DNA, the CDR3 is TGTGCCAGCAGTCGATTACCCCCTGGGGCCTATAATTCACCCCTCCACTTT. Its protein product is CASSRLPPGAYNSPLHF. The chain couples TRBV27 to TRBJ1-6; D call uncertain. This CDR3 region has 17 residues. Per the germline V gene, CDR1 is MNHEY and CDR2 is SMNVEV (reference sequence). V lost 5 bases to trimming and J lost 2 bases, with 16 bases between them.

This clonotype came up many times. The genes are TRBV11-2 and TRBJ2-7; 14 nucleotides match TRBD2. CDR3 length: 18 amino acids. J lost 3 bases, V lost 8 bases, and 15 bases had no gene match. Germline assignment: CDR1 SGHAT and CDR2 FQNNGV. The CDR3 sequence is CASWAPGLAGELNYEQYF. DNA of the CDR3: TGTGCCAGCTGGGCACCGGGACTAGCGGGAGAATTGAACTACGAGCAGTACTTC.

V gene TRBV19 combines with J gene TRBJ1-4; D remains ambiguous. Germline values: CDR1 LNHDA, CDR2 SQIVND (reference sequence). CDR3 length: 16 amino acids. V dropped 1 base and J dropped 0 bases, with 9 bases sitting between them. CDR3 bases: TGTGCCAGTAGTATAGGGCGGAAAGCAACTAATGAAAAACTGTTTTTT. Translation: CASSIGRKATNEKLFF.

This clonotype appeared many times. This chain joins TRBV6-1 and TRBJ1-5, with TRBD1 as a possible D gene (5 bases). The germline CDR1 and CDR2 sequences are MNHNS and SASEGT. The CDR3 is 14 amino acids. V shed 1 base and J shed 4 bases, with 8 bases lying between them. This CDR3 is CASSEGQGNQPQHF. The CDR3 nucleotides are TGTGCCAGCAGTGAAGGGCAGGGAAATCAGCCCCAGCATTTT.

Concerning this clonotype: A much larger clone differs by one base, so this may be a read error. The chain joins TRBV9 to TRBJ2-7, with D possibly called TRBD1 or TRBD2 (5 bases each). The CDR3 covers 17 residues. Germline CDR1 and CDR2: SGDLS and YYNGEE. With 0 bases removed from V and 0 bases from J, the gap between germline ends came to 16 bases. CDR3 amino acids: CASSVAPSGASSYEQYF. DNA of the CDR3: TGTGCCAGCAGCGTAGCCCCATCCGGGGCGAGCTCCTACGAGCAGTACTTC. The variable domain in full, with the rest retrieved from reference TRBV9 and TRBJ2-7, is DSGVTQTPKHLITATGQRVTLRCSPRSGDLSVYWYQQSLDQGLQFLIQYYNGEERAKGNILERFSAQQFPDLHSELNLSSLELGDSALYFCASSVAPSGASSYEQYFGPGTRLTVT.